Each of the 10 T cell receptor beta chains below was sequenced from the same sample in a study of blood T cell repertoires in COVID-19. Using immunoSEQ multiplex PCR, the repertoire was profiled, and TCRdb retains in-frame clones only, with some absent. The sample has approximately 300,000 clones, around 89% seen once. Sample: peripheral blood. These receptors originate from a woman in her thirties or forties with COVID-19, enrolled during active disease.

CDR3 in amino acids: CASSVVGSNTEAFF. CDR3 nucleotides: TGTGCCAGCAGCGTAGTTGGCAGTAACACTGAAGCTTTCTTT. This chain connects TRBV9 to TRBJ1-1; D is uncertain. The CDR3 spans 14 residues. Germline-derived CDR1 and CDR2 are SGDLS and YYNGEE. Deletions cut 0 bases from V and 2 bases from J, with 8 bases between.

This chain joins TRBV7-2 and TRBJ1-1; D uncertain. The ends were cut back, 1 base at V and 3 bases at J, with 12 bases in the middle. The CDR3 runs 15 residues. The germline V gene encodes CDR1 SGHTA and CDR2 FQGNSA. CDR3 sequence reads: CASSLVLGGYTEAFF. CDR3 DNA sequence: TGTGCCAGCAGCTTAGTACTGGGAGGATACACTGAAGCTTTCTTT. The entire variable domain, with the rest obtained from reference TRBV7-2 and TRBJ1-1, is as follows: GAGVSQSPSNKVTEKGKDVELRCDPISGHTALYWYRQSLGQGLEFLIYFQGNSAPDKSGLPSDRFSAERTGGSVSTLTIQRTQQEDSAVYLCASSLVLGGYTEAFFGQGTRLTVV.

The chain combines TRBV7-9 with TRBJ2-2, with a tentative D call TRBD2 (6 bases). The CDR3 sequence is 16 residues long. The germline V gene encodes CDR1 SEHNR and CDR2 FQNEAQ (reference sequence). Trimming took off 5 bases at V and 1 base at J, with 14 bases between the two ends. For the CDR3, the DNA is TGTGCCAGCAGCGTACCGGGACTGAAGAACACCGGGGAGCTGTTTTTT. Protein product: CASSVPGLKNTGELFF.

This clone showed up just once. CDR3 nucleotides: TGCAGCGTTGGCGCCTCGGACACAGACGTCTATGGCTACACCTTC. Protein product: CSVGASDTDVYGYTF. V usage is TRBV29-1 and J usage is TRBJ1-2, with D perhaps matching TRBD1 (5 bases). Germline CDR1 reads SQVTM; CDR2 reads ANQGSEA. Trimming removed 4 bases at V and 4 bases at J, with 19 bases between. The CDR3 runs to 15 residues.

This chain connects TRBV12-3 or TRBV12-4 to TRBJ1-6; D is uncertain. CDR3 length: 11 amino acids. Trimming shortened V by 7 bases and J by 10 bases, and 8 bases separated the two germline ends. The CDR3 nucleotides read TGTGCCAGCAAAATTCAATCACCCCTCCACTTT. Translating gives CASKIQSPLHF.

Concerning this clone: Its ends do not fully match the called genes, so a read error is possible. CDR3 nucleotide sequence: TGTGCTAGCAGCTTAGATATCGGGAGAGGGGCGAAAGAGACAGATACGCAGTATTTT. This gives the protein CASSLDIGRGAKETDTQYF. The chain is built from TRBV7-7 and TRBJ2-3, with TRBD2 as a possible D gene (6 bases). Germline CDR1 and CDR2: SSHAT and FNYEAQ (reference sequence). The CDR3 has 19 amino acids.

The chain is built from TRBV15 and TRBJ1-5; 7 nucleotides line up with TRBD1. V gave up 0 bases and J gave up 9 bases; unmatched junction bases: 11. Per the germline V gene, CDR1 is LNHNV and CDR2 is YYDKDF (reference sequence). This CDR3 comprises 16 residues. CDR3 amino acids: CATSRDHTGTEMPQHF. The CDR3 bases are TGTGCCACCAGCAGAGATCATACCGGGACAGAAATGCCCCAGCATTTT.

The sample holds one count of this clone. The chain is built from TRBV9 and TRBJ1-1, with no clear D. Trimming removed 4 bases from V and 9 bases from J, with 16 bases in between. Germline V gives CDR1 SGDLS, CDR2 YYNGEE. This CDR3 has 13 residues. CDR3 in amino acids: CASSLEVFSKAFF. Here the CDR3 DNA reads TGTGCCAGCAGCCTGGAGGTTTTTAGTAAAGCTTTCTTT.

This clone was picked up one time. The rearrangement links TRBV7-9 to TRBJ1-3; D gene unclear. V dropped 3 bases and J dropped 0 bases, with 9 bases sitting between them. This CDR3 is built from 15 residues. Germline V CDR1 and CDR2: SEHNR, FQNEAQ (reference sequence). The chain's CDR3 is CASSFSLNSGNTIYF. DNA of the CDR3: TGTGCCAGCAGCTTCTCCCTTAACTCTGGAAACACCATATATTTT. The full variable domain, its missing parts supplied by reference TRBV7-9 and TRBJ1-3, is DTGVSQNPRHKITKRGQNVTFRCDPISEHNRLYWYRQTLGQGPEFLTYFQNEAQLEKSRLLSDRFSAERPKGSFSTLEIQRTEQGDSAMYLCASSFSLNSGNTIYFGEGSWLTVV.

This chain connects TRBV27 to TRBJ2-7; D might be TRBD2 (6 bases). The V and J ends lost 7 bases and 5 bases respectively, with 15 bases between them. Germline CDR1 and CDR2: MNHEY and SMNVEV (reference sequence). The CDR3 is 13 amino acids. CDR3 nucleotides: TGTGCCAGCACCAAAGGAGGGGTGAACGAGCAGTACTTC. It codes for CASTKGGVNEQYF.